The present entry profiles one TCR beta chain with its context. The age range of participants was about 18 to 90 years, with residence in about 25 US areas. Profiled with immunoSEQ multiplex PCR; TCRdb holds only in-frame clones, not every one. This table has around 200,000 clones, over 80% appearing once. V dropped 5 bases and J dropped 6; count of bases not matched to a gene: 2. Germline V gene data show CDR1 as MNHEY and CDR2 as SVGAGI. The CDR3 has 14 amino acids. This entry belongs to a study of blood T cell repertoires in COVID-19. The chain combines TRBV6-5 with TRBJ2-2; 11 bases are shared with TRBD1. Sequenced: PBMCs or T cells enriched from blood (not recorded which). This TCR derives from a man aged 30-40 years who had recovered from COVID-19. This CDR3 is CASSPDRGPGELFF. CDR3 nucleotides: TGTGCCAGCAGTCCGGACAGGGGGCCCGGGGAGCTGTTTTTT.